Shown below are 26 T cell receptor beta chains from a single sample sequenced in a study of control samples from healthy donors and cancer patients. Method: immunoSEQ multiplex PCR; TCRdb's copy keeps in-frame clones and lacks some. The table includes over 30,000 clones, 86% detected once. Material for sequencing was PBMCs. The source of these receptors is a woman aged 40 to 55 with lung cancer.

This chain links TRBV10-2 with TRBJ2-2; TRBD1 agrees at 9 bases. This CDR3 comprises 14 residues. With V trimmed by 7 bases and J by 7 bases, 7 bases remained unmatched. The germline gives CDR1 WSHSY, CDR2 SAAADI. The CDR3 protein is CASTEQGAVGELFF. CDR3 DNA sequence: TGCGCCAGCACCGAACAGGGGGCGGTCGGGGAGCTGTTTTTT.

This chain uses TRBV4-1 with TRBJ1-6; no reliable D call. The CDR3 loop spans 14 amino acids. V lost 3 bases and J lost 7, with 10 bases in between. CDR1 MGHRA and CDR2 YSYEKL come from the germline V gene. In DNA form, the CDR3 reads TGCGCCAGCAGCCAGGTCGACACCAATTCACCCCTCCACTTT. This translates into CASSQVDTNSPLHF.

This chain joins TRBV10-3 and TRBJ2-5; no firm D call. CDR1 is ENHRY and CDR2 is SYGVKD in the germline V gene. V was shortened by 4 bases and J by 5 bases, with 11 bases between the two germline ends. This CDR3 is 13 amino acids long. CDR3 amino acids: CAISGPMEETQYF. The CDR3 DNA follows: TGTGCCATCAGTGGCCCCATGGAGGAGACCCAGTACTTC.

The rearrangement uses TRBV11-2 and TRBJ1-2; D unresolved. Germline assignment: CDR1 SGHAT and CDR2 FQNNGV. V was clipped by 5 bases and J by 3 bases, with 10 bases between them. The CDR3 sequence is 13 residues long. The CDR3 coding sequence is TGTGCCAGCAGCCCTCGGAGGGACTATGGCTACACCTTC. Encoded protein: CASSPRRDYGYTF.

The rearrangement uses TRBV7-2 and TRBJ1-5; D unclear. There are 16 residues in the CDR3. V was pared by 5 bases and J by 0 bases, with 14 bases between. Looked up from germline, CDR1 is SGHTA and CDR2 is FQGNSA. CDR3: CASSSGESYSNQPQHF. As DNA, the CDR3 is TGTGCCAGCAGCAGCGGGGAGTCTTATAGCAATCAGCCCCAGCATTTT.

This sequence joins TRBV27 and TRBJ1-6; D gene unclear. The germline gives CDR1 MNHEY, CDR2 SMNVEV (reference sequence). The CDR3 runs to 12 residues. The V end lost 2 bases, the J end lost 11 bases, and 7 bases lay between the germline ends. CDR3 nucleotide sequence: TGTGCCAGCAGTTTAGGAGTGGCACCCCTCCACTTT. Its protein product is CASSLGVAPLHF.

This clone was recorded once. The CDR3 spells CASSRTGNSPLHF. The DNA of the CDR3 is TGTGCCAGCAGCCGAACAGGGAATTCACCCCTCCACTTT. The V call is TRBV3-1 (or the pseudogene TRBV3-2), the J call TRBJ1-6; TRBD1 might be the D (6 bases). The CDR3 totals 13 residues. Trimming removed 4 bases at V and 7 bases at J, with 8 bases between. Germline loops: CDR1 LGHDT, CDR2 YNNKEL (reference sequence).

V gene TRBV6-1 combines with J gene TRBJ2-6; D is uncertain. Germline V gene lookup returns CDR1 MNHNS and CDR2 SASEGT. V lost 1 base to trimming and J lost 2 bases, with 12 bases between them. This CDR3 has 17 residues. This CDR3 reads CASSEVGYPTGANVLTF. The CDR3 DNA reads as TGTGCCAGCAGTGAAGTAGGTTACCCCACTGGGGCCAACGTCCTGACTTTC.

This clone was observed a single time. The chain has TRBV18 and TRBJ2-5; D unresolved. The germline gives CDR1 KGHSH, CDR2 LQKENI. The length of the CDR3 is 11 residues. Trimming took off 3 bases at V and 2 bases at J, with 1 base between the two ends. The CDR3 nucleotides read TGTGCCAGCTCACCTCAAGAGACCCAGTACTTC. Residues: CASSPQETQYF. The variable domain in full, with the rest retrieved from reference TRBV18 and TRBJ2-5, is NAGVMQNPRHLVRRRGQEARLRCSPMKGHSHVYWYRQLPEEGLKFMVYLQKENIIDESGMPKERFSAEFPKEGPSILRIQQVVRGDSAAYFCASSPQETQYFGPGTRLLVL.

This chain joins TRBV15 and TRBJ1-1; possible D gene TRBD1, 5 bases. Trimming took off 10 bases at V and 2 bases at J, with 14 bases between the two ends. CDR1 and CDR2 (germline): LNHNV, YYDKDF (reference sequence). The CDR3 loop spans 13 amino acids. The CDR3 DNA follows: TGTGCCAGCAGGGCCGAATTAAACACTGAAGCTTTCTTT. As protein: CASRAELNTEAFF.

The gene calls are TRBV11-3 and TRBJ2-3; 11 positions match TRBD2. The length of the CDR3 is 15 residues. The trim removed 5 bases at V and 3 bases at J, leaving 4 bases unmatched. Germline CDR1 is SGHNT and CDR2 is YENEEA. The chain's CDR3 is CASSLGLAVTDTQYF. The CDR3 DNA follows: TGTGCCAGCAGCCTGGGACTAGCGGTGACAGATACGCAGTATTTT.

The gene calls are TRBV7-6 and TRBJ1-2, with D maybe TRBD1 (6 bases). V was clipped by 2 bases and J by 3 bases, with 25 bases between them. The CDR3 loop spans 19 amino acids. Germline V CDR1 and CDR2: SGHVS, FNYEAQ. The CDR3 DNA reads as TGTGCCAGCAGCTTAAAGGGTGAGACAGGAAGCGAGCCCCACTATGGCTACACCTTC. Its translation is CASSLKGETGSEPHYGYTF.

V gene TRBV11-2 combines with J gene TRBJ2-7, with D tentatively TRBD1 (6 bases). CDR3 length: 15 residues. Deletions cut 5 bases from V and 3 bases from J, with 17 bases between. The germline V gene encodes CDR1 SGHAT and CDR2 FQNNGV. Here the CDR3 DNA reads TGTGCCAGCAGCCCTGGGGGCGATAGTTTCTACGAGCAGTACTTC. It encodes CASSPGGDSFYEQYF.

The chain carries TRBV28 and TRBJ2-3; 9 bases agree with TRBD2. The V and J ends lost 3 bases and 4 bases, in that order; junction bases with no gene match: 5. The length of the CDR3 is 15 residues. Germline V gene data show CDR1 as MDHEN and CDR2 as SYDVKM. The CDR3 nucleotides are TGTGCCAGCAGTTTTGGCGGGGGGGGGTCAGATACGCAGTATTTT. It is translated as CASSFGGGGSDTQYF.

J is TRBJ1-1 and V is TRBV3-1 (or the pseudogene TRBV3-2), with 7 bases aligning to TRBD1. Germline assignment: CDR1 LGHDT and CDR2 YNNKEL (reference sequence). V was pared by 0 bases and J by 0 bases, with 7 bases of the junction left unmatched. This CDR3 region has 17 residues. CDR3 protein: CASSQELRDRVNTEAFF. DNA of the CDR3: TGTGCCAGCAGCCAAGAACTAAGGGACAGAGTGAACACTGAAGCTTTCTTT.

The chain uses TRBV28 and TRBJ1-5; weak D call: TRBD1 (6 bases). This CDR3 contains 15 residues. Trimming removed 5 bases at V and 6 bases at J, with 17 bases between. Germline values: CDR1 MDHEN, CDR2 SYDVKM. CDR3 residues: CASSPAVGGPQPQHF. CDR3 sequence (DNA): TGTGCCAGCAGTCCTGCGGTGGGGGGGCCTCAGCCCCAGCATTTT. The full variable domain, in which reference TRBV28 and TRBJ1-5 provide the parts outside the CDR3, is DVKVTQSSRYLVKRTGEKVFLECVQDMDHENMFWYRQDPGLGLRLIYFSYDVKMKEKGDIPEGYSVSREKKERFSLILESASTNQTSMYLCASSPAVGGPQPQHFGDGTRLSIL.

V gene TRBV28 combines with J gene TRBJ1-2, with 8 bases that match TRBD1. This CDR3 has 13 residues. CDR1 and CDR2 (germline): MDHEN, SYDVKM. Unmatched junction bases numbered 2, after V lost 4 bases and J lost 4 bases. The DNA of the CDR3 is TGTGCCAGCAGTTGGGACAGGAGCTATGGCTACACCTTC. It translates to CASSWDRSYGYTF.

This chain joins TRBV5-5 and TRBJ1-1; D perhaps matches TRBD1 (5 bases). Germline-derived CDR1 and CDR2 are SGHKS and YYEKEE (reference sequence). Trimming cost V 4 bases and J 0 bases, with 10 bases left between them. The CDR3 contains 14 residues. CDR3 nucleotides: TGTGCCAGCAGCCGGGGGTTTATGAACACTGAAGCTTTCTTT. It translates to CASSRGFMNTEAFF.

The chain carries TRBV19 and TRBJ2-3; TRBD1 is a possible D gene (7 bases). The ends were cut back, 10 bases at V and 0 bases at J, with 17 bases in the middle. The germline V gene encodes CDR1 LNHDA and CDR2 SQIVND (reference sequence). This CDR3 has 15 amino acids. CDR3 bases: TGTGCCACCAGGGGGAGGAGACTCAGCACAGATACGCAGTATTTT. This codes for CATRGRRLSTDTQYF.

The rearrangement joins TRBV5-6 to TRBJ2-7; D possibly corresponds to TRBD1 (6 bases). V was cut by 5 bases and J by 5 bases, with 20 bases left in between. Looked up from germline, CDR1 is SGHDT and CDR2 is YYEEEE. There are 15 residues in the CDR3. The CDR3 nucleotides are TGTGCCAGCAGACCAACAGGGTCGATCTTCCACGAGCAGTACTTC. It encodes CASRPTGSIFHEQYF.

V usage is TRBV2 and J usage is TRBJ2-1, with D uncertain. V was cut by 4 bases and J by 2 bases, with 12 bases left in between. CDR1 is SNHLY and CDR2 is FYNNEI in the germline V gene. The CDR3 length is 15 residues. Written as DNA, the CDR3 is TGTGCCAGCAGTGGCAAAGGAACCCCCTACAATGAGCAGTTCTTC. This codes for CASSGKGTPYNEQFF.

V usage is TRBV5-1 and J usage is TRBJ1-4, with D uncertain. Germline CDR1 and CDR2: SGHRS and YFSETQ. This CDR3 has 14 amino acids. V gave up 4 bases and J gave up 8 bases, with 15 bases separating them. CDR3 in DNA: TGCGCCAGCAGCCAAGACCTCAGAAACGAAAAACTGTTTTTT. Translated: CASSQDLRNEKLFF.

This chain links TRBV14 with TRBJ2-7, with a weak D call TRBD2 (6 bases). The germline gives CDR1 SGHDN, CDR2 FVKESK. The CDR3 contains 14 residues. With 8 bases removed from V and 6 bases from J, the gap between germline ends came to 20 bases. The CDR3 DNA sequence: TGTGCCAGCGACCAAGGAGGGGCGAGATCCGAGCAGTACTTC. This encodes CASDQGGARSEQYF.

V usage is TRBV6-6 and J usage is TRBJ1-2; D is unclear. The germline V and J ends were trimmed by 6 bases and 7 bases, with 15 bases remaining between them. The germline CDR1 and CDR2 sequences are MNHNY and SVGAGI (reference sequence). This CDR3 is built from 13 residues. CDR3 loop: CASSSTELGGYTF. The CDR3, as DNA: TGTGCCAGCAGCTCAACAGAGCTTGGTGGCTACACCTTC.

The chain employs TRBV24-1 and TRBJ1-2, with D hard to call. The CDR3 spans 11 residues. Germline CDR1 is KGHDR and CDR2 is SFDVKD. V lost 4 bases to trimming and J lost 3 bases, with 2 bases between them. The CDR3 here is CATSDYYGYTF. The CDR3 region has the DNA TGTGCCACCAGTGACTACTATGGCTACACCTTC.

The DNA for the CDR3 is TGCAGCGTGCGGACAACCATGAACACTGAAGCTTTCTTT. It codes for CSVRTTMNTEAFF. The V and J genes are TRBV29-1 and TRBJ1-1, with D perhaps TRBD1 (5 bases). The CDR3 consists of 13 residues. The ends were cut back, 6 bases at V and 0 bases at J, with 11 bases in the middle. Germline V gene data show CDR1 as SQVTM and CDR2 as ANQGSEA.